These 7 T cell receptor beta chains were sequenced from one sample in a study of cytomegalovirus exposure and HLA in healthy donors. 13 Jbeta primers and 60 Vbeta primers were used for the PCR. Assay: immunoSEQ multiplex PCR; the TCRdb copy retains only in-frame clones and omits some. This sample's table has roughly 30,000 clones. The sequenced material came from PBMCs. These receptors all come from a female donor in good health and CMV-seronegative.

The rearrangement links TRBV30 to TRBJ1-2; D gene unclear. The V end was cut by 3 bases, the J end by 2 bases, with 22 bases between. From germline, CDR1 is GTSNPN and CDR2 SVGIG (reference sequence). CDR3 length: 17 amino acids. CDR3 in DNA: TGTGCCTGGAGCGGTACCTGGTTCGGAACACTAAACTATGGCTACACCTTC. This codes for CAWSGTWFGTLNYGYTF.

This CDR3 is CASSLGRTSATDTQYF. In nucleotides, the CDR3 is TGTGCCAGCAGCTTAGGTAGGACTAGCGCCACAGATACGCAGTATTTT. This chain uses TRBV11-3 with TRBJ2-3; TRBD2 aligns across 9 bases. Germline assignment: CDR1 SGHNT and CDR2 YENEEA. The CDR3 has 16 residues. V was clipped by 1 base and J by 2 bases; unmatched bases: 4.

The chain combines TRBV18 with TRBJ1-1, with D possibly matching TRBD1 (5 bases). The CDR3 spans 14 residues. V was cut by 6 bases and J by 1 base, with 12 bases left in between. Germline V gene lookup returns CDR1 KGHSH and CDR2 LQKENI. As DNA, the CDR3 is TGTGCCAGCTCCCCCGACGGGGGGAACACTGAAGCTTTCTTT. Its protein is CASSPDGGNTEAFF.

This chain joins TRBV9 and TRBJ2-2; TRBD1 agrees at 9 bases. Germline CDR1 and CDR2: SGDLS and YYNGEE. The CDR3 is 14 residues long. The trim removed 3 bases at V and 5 bases at J, leaving 2 bases unmatched. In nucleotides, the CDR3 is TGTGCCAGCAGCGGGGGACAGGGAACCGGGGAGCTGTTTTTT. Its translation: CASSGGQGTGELFF.

The chain employs TRBV4-3 and TRBJ1-1, with 9 nucleotides matching TRBD1. This CDR3 contains 16 residues. Trimming took 1 base from V and 1 from J; bases not matched to a gene: 4. CDR1 is LGHNA and CDR2 is YSLEER in the germline V gene. CDR3 region: CASSQALDRGNTEAFF. The CDR3 DNA reads TGCGCCAGCAGCCAAGCGTTGGACAGGGGGAACACTGAAGCTTTCTTT.

The chain combines TRBV5-1 with TRBJ1-4; D may be TRBD1 (6 bases). The V end lost 6 bases, the J end lost 3 bases, and 9 bases lay between the germline ends. The CDR3 has 13 residues. The germline gives CDR1 SGHRS, CDR2 YFSETQ. For the CDR3, the DNA is TGCGCCAGCACCACAGGGTCTAATGAAAAACTGTTTTTT. Translated: CASTTGSNEKLFF.

V and J are TRBV7-9 and TRBJ1-6; TRBD1 is a possible D gene (5 bases). The CDR3 runs 14 residues. V lost 1 base and J 9 bases, leaving 10 bases between the germline ends. The V gene's germline CDR1 is SEHNR and CDR2 FQNEAQ (reference sequence). The CDR3 DNA reads as TGTGCCAGCAGCTTAGAAGGGGTGGGTTCACCCCTCCACTTT. Its translation: CASSLEGVGSPLHF.